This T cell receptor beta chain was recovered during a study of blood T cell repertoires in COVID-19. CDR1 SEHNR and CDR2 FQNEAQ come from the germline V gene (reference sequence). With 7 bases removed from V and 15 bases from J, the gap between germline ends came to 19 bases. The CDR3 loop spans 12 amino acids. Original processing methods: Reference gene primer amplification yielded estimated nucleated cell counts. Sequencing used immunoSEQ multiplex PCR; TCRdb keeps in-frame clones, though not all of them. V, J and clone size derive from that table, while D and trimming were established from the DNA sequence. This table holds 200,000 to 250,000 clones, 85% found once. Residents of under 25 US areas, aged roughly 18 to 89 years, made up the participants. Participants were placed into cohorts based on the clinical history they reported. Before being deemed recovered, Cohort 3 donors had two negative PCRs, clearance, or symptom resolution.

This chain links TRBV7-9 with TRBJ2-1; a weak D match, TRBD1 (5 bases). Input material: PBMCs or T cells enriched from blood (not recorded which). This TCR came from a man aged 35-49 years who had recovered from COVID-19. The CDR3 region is CASIPPGKMAFF. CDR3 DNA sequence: TGTGCCAGCATCCCTCCAGGGAAGATGGCGTTCTTC.